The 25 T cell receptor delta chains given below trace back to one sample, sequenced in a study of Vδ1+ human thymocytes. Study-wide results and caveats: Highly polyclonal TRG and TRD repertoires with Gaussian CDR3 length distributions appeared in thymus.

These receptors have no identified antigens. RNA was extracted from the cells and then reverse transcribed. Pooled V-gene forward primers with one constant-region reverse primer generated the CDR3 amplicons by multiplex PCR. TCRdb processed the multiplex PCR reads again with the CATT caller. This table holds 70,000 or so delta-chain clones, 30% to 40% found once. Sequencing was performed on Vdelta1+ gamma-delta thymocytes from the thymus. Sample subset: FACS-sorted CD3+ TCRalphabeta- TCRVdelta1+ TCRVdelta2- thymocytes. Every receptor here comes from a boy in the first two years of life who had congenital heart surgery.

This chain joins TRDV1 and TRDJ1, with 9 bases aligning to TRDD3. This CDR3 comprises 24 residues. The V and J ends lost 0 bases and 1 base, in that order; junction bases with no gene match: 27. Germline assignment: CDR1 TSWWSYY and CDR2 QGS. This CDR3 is CALGELRPSCRSTGGLIITDKLIF. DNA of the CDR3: TGTGCTCTTGGGGAACTCAGACCTTCCTGCCGATCTACTGGGGGACTAATCATCACCGATAAACTCATCTTT.

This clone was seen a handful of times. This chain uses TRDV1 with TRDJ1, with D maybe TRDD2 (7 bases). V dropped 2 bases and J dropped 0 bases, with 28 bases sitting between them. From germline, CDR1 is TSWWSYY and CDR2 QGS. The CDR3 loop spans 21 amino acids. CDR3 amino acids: CALGEVFPTVLGGSYTDKLIF. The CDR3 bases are TGTGCTCTTGGGGAAGTCTTTCCTACCGTACTGGGAGGGTCGTACACCGATAAACTCATCTTT.

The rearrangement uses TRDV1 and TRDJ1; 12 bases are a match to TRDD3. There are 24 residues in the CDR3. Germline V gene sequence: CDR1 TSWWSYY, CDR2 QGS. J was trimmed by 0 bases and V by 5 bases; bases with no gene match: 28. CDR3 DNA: TGTGCTCTTGGGACGGGATCTTCCTACGTACGTCCTGGGGGATACGCCCTCTACACCGATAAACTCATCTTT. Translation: CALGTGSSYVRPGGYALYTDKLIF.

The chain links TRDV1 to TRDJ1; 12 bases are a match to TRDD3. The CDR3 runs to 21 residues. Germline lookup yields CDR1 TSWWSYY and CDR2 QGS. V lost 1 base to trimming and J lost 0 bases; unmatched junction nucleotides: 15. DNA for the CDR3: TGTGCTCTTGGGGAACCCGGGGGACTGGGGGATACTGGGAGTAACACCGATAAACTCATCTTT. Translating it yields CALGEPGGLGDTGSNTDKLIF.

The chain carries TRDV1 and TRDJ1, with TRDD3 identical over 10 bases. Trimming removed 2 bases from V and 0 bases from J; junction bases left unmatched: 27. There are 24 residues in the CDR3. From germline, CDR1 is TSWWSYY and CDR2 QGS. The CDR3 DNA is TGTGCTCTTGGGGAAAGCGGACACGGACCCATTCTGGGGGATATCAAGGGGAACACCGATAAACTCATCTTT. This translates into CALGESGHGPILGDIKGNTDKLIF.

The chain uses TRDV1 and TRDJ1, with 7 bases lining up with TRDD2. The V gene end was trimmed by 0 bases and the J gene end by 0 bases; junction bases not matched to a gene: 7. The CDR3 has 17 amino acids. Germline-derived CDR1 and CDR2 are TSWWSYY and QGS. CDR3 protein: CALGELFLLPYTDKLIF. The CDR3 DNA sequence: TGTGCTCTTGGGGAACTTTTCCTACTCCCGTACACCGATAAACTCATCTTT.

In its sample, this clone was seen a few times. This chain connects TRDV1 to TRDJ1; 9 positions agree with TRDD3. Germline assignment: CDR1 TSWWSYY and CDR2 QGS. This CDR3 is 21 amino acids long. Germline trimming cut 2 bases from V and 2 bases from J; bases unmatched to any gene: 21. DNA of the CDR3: TGTGCTCTTGGGGAAGGAAAACACACCAACTACAACTGGGGGACGACCGATAAACTCATCTTT. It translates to CALGEGKHTNYNWGTTDKLIF.

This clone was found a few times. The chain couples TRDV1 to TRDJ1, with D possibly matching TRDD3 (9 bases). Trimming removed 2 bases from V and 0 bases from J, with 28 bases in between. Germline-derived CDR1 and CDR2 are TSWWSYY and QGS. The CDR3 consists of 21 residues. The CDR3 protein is CALGEALPTQVGDRNTDKLIF. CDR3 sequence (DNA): TGTGCTCTTGGGGAAGCTCTTCCTACCCAAGTGGGGGATAGGAACACCGATAAACTCATCTTT.

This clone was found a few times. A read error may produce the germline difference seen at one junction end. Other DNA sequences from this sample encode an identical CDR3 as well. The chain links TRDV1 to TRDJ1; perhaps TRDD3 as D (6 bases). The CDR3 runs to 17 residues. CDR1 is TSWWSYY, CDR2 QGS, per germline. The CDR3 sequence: CALGITVRLGLADKLIF. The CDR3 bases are TGTGCTCTTGGGATTACGGTTCGACTGGGTCTTGCCGACAAACTCATCTTT.

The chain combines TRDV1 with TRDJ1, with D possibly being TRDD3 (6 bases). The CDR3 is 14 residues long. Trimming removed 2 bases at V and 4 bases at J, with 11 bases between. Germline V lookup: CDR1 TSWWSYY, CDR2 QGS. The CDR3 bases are TGTGCTCTTGGGGAAAGGGGGACCGGCGATAAACTCATCTTT. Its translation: CALGERGTGDKLIF.

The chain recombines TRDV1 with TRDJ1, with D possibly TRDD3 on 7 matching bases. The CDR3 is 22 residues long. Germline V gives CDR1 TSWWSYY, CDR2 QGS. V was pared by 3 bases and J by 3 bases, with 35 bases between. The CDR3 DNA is TGTGCTCTTGGGGACCATCCCCCTTCCGTCGATGTACTGGGGATGGGTCCCGATAAACTCATCTTT. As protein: CALGDHPPSVDVLGMGPDKLIF.

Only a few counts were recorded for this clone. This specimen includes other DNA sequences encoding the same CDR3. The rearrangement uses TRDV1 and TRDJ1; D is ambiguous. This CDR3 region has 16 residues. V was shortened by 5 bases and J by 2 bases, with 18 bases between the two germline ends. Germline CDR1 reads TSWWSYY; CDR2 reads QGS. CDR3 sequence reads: CALGPGLRVGTDKLIF. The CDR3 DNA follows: TGTGCTCTTGGGCCAGGTTTAAGGGTTGGTACCGATAAACTCATCTTT.

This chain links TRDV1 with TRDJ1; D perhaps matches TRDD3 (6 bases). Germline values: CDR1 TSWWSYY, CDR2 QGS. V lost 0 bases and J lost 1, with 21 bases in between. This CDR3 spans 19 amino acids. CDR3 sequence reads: CALGELYPHTVLGTDKLIF. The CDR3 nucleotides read TGTGCTCTTGGGGAACTTTACCCCCATACTGTACTGGGCACCGATAAACTCATCTTT.

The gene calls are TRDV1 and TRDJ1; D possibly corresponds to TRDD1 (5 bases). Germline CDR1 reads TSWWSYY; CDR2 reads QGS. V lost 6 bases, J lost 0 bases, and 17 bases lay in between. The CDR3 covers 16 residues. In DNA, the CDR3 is TGTGCTCTTGGCCAGAATAGGGCGGGGTACACCGATAAACTCATCTTT. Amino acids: CALGQNRAGYTDKLIF.

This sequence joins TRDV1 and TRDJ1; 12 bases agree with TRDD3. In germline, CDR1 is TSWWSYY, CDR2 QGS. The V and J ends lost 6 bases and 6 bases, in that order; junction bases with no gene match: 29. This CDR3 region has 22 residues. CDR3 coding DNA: TGTGCTCTTGGCCAAAACCCCCCTTCCTACAGAGGGGTACTGGGGGATACTCATAAACTCATCTTT. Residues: CALGQNPPSYRGVLGDTHKLIF.

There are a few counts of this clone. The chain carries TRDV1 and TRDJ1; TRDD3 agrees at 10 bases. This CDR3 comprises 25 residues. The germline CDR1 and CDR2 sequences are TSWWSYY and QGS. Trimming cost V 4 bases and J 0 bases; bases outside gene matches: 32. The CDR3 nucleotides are TGTGCTCTTGGGGCACCCTACGCCCTCCCGTCAGGACTGGGGGATGGGGGCTTCTACACCGATAAACTCATCTTT. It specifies CALGAPYALPSGLGDGGFYTDKLIF.

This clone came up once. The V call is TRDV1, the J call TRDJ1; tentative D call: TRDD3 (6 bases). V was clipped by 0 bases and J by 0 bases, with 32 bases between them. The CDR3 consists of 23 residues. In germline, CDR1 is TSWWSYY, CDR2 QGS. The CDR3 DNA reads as TGTGCTCTTGGGGAACTTGAAGTCCCTCTCTTTGCCCCGGGATGGGGGTACACCGATAAACTCATCTTT. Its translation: CALGELEVPLFAPGWGYTDKLIF.

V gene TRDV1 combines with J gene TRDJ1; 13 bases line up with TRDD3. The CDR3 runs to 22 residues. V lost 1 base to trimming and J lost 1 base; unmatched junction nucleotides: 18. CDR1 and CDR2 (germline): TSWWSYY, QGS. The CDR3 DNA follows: TGTGCTCTTGGGGAACCTAGAGACCTACGGTACTGGGGGATACGGTTCACCGATAAACTCATCTTT. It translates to CALGEPRDLRYWGIRFTDKLIF.

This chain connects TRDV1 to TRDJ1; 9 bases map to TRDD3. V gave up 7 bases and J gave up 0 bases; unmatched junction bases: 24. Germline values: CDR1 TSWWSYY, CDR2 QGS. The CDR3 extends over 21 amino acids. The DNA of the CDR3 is TGTGCTCTTGAAGGGCACCTCCGCCATACTGGGGGACCCCAGTACACCGATAAACTCATCTTT. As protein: CALEGHLRHTGGPQYTDKLIF.

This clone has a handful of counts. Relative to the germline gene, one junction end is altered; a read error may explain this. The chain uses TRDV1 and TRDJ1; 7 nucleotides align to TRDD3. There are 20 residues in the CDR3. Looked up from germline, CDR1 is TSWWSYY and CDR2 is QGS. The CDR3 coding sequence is TGCGCTCTTGGGGAAGTCCGCAAGCCACGGGGGATTCTGTACACCGATAAACTCATCTTT. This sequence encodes CALGEVRKPRGILYTDKLIF.

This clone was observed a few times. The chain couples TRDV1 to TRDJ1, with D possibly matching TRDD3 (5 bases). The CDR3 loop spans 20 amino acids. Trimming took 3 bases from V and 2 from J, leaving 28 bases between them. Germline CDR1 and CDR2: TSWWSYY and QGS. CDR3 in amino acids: CALGDLPSVPGLVSTDKLIF. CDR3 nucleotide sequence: TGTGCTCTTGGGGACCTCCCCTCCGTCCCTGGGCTTGTGTCTACCGATAAACTCATCTTT.

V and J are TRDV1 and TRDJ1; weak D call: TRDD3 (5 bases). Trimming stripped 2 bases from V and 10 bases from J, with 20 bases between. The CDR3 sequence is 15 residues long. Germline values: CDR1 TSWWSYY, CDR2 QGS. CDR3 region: CALGEGVAVGNLLIF. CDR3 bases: TGTGCTCTTGGGGAAGGTGTGGCCGTGGGGAACCTACTCATCTTT.

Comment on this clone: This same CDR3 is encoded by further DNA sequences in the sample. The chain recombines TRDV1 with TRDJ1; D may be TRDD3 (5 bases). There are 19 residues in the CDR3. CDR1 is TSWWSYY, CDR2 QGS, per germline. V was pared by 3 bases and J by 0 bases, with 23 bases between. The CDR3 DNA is TGTGCTCTTGGGGACAACGACCCGGATAAGGGGCCAGACACCGATAAACTCATCTTT. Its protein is CALGDNDPDKGPDTDKLIF.

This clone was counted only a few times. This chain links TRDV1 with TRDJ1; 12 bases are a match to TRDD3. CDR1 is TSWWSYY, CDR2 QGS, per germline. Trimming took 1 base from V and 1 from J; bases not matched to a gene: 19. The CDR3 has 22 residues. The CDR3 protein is CALGEHIFSPFWGIRCTDKLIF. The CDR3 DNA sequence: TGTGCTCTTGGGGAACACATCTTCTCCCCGTTCTGGGGGATACGGTGCACCGATAAACTCATCTTT.

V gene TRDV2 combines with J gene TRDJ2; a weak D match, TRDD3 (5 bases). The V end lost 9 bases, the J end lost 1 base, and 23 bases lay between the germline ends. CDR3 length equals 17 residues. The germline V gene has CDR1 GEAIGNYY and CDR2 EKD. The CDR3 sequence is CATSAAGVSDLTAQLFF. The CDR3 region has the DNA TGTGCCACCTCCGCAGCGGGGGTATCTGATTTGACAGCACAACTCTTCTTT.